This T cell receptor (beta chain) derives from a study of T cells in Graves' hyperthyroidism and ophthalmopathy. Study outcomes and limitations: Blood also held most thyroid clonotypes expanded beyond 0.001.

V shed 0 bases and J 7 bases; nucleotides not matched to a gene: 6. CDR1 is SGHKS, CDR2 YYEKEE, per germline (reference sequence). This CDR3 has 14 amino acids. This clonotype was counted between two and nine times. Its matching antigen is unknown. Regions amplified from RNA transcripts were the TCR beta CDR3 regions. During a first-round RT-PCR of the TCR CDR3, the HTBI primer set was used. TCRdb re-derived calls from the multiplex PCR reads in MiXCR, one entry per CDR3 protein. The table has approximately 600,000 distinct CDR3 sequences, 14% to 15% seen once. In the ophthalmopathy cohort, Clinical Activity Score was at least 3, NOSPECS grade at least 4, and duration under 3 months. Based on clinical symptoms, serum thyroxine and TRAb, thyroid ultrasound and orbital computed tomography, diagnoses were reached. The source of the PBMCs was about 10 ml of fresh peripheral blood.

Material: blood. The clonotype originates from a woman between 40 and 55 years old with Graves' ophthalmopathy. The rearrangement uses TRBV5-5 and TRBJ2-7, with 8 bases identical to TRBD1. The CDR3 bases are TGTGCCAGCAGCTTGGCTCCCAGGGGGCTTGAGCAGTACTTC. Amino acid sequence: CASSLAPRGLEQYF.